A selection of T cell receptor beta chains follows, all from one sample in a study of OX40 agonist ivuxolimab in advanced cancers. Produced via immunoSEQ multiplex PCR; TCRdb's table is partial and in-frame only. This table has 60,000 to 80,000 clones, roughly 89% appearing once. Sequencing used CD4+ or CD8+ T cells sorted from blood, obtained in a trial of the OX40 agonist ivuxolimab. The receptors originated from an adult with an advanced solid tumor such as melanoma, head and neck, liver or kidney cancer. Each CDR3 is given with its conserved first and last residue. Fields, in order: D gene, clone size, J gene, CDR3 length, V gene, CDR3 DNA, CDR3 protein. A D gene is named only where the DNA matches it firmly. Some rows mark clone size as missing; the rest say once, few, many or name a class of expanded clone.

NA NA TRBJ2-1 14 TRBV7-2 TGTGCCAGCAGCCCCGGGGGGCGTTGGAATGAGCAGTTCTTC CASSPGGRWNEQFF
TRBD1 NA TRBJ2-7 14 TRBV6-5 TGTGCCAGCAACTCCGGGACAGGAGCCTACGAGCAGTACTTC CASNSGTGAYEQYF
NA NA TRBJ1-1 14 TRBV10-1 TGCGCCAGCAGTGAGGGGACGGTGAACACTGAAGCTTTCTTT CASSEGTVNTEAFF
NA NA TRBJ2-3 14 TRBV6-1 TGTGCCAGCAGTGAGATTACGGGTGTCGGTACGCAGTATTTT CASSEITGVGTQYF
NA NA TRBJ2-6 16 TRBV5-1 TGCGCCAGCAGTTCCGTACAGCTCTCTGGGGCCAACGTCCTGACTTTC CASSSVQLSGANVLTF
NA once TRBJ1-1 13 TRBV18 TGTGCCAGCTCACCTAGGGGTTGGGATGAAGCTTTCTTT CASSPRGWDEAFF
NA NA TRBJ2-7 13 TRBV11-1 TGTGCCAGCAGCTTAGGGGGACACGGCGAGCAGTACTTC CASSLGGHGEQYF
NA NA TRBJ1-5 16 TRBV4-1 TGCGCCAGCAGCCAGGAAATAGGGTATAGCAATCAGCCCCAGCATTTT CASSQEIGYSNQPQHF
NA NA TRBJ2-7 13 TRBV18 TGTGCCAGCTCACCACCGGGGGTCTACGAGCAGTACTTC CASSPPGVYEQYF
NA NA TRBJ2-2 13 TRBV7-2 TGTGCCAGCAGCTTACCGTACACCGGGGAGCTGTTTTTT CASSLPYTGELFF
NA NA TRBJ1-5 15 TRBV28 TGTGCCAGCAGTTTACAAGAATATAGCAATCAGCCCCAGCATTTT CASSLQEYSNQPQHF
NA NA TRBJ2-5 14 TRBV27 TGTGCCAGCAGTTTCGGTGTCAGACCAGAGACCCAGTACTTC CASSFGVRPETQYF
NA NA TRBJ2-5 14 TRBV6-5 TGTGCCAGCAGTTACTCGTATGGGGGAGAGACCCAGTACTTC CASSYSYGGETQYF
TRBD2 NA TRBJ2-7 16 TRBV15 TGTGCCACCAGCAATAGGTGGGACTACCCCCCGGGGGAGCAGTACTTC CATSNRWDYPPGEQYF
NA NA TRBJ2-3 15 TRBV10-1 TGCGCCAGCAGTGAACTAGCATCTAGCACAGATACGCAGTATTTT CASSELASSTDTQYF
NA NA TRBJ2-3 15 TRBV5-5 TGTGCCAGCAGCTTGTACGGGTATAGCACAGATACGCAGTATTTT CASSLYGYSTDTQYF
TRBD2 NA TRBJ2-1 15 TRBV7-2 TGTGCCAGCAGCTTACGTGTCGGGGGGGCCGGGGAGCAGTTCTTC CASSLRVGGAGEQFF
NA NA TRBJ2-3 13 TRBV5-8 TGTGCCAGCAGCATCTGGAGGGGGCCCAGACAGTATTTT CASSIWRGPRQYF
NA few TRBJ2-3 14 TRBV5-1 TGCGCCAGCAGCCCACTATTAACCACAGATACGCAGTATTTT CASSPLLTTDTQYF
TRBD1 NA TRBJ2-3 16 TRBV6-6 TGTGCCAGCAGACCATACAGACAGGGGCAGTTAGATACGCAGTATTTT CASRPYRQGQLDTQYF
NA NA TRBJ1-1 12 TRBV7-6 TGTGCCAGCAGCTTCGGGAACACTGAAGCTTTCTTT CASSFGNTEAFF
NA NA TRBJ1-1 13 TRBV7-7 TGTGCTAGCAGCTTAGATCCGAACACTGAAGCTTTCTTT CASSLDPNTEAFF
NA NA TRBJ2-1 15 TRBV5-1 TGCGCCAGCAGCTCGGCCCAGGGTAGAAACAATGAGCAGTTCTTC CASSSAQGRNNEQFF
TRBD1 NA TRBJ1-1 16 TRBV9 TGTGCCAGCAGCCCTCGGACAGGGAACTTCGACACTGAAGCTTTCTTT CASSPRTGNFDTEAFF
TRBD1 NA TRBJ2-5 13 TRBV10-3 TGTGCCATCAGTGGGCGACAGGGAGAGACCCAGTACTTC CAISGRQGETQYF
NA NA TRBJ1-6 11 TRBV20-1 TGCAGTGTGTCAGGAGGCTCACCCCTCCACTTT CSVSGGSPLHF
NA once TRBJ1-2 13 TRBV6-6 TGTGCCACCGCCTGGACAGCGAGCTATGGCTACACCTTC CATAWTASYGYTF
TRBD2 NA TRBJ2-2 17 TRBV9 TGTGCCAGCAGCTCTCAAGAAGCGGGATCCGTTGCCGGGGAGCTGTTTTTT CASSSQEAGSVAGELFF
NA NA TRBJ2-7 11 TRBV5-1 TGCGCCAGCCTCAGGGGGCGGGGGCGGTACTTC CASLRGRGRYF
NA NA TRBJ2-7 13 TRBV7-9 TGTGCCAGCAGCTTAGCGGGGACCTACGAGCAGTACTTC CASSLAGTYEQYF
NA few TRBJ1-1 14 TRBV6-1 TGTGCCAGCAGTGCAGTGAGGGGGTCCGGTGAAGCTTTCTTT CASSAVRGSGEAFF
NA NA TRBJ2-5 11 TRBV19 TGTGCCAGTAGGGGAGGAGGGACCCAGTACTTC CASRGGGTQYF
NA NA TRBJ2-7 13 TRBV5-6 TGTGCCAGCAGCTTTCTGGGGGCCCACGAGCAGTACTTC CASSFLGAHEQYF
NA NA TRBJ1-1 17 TRBV28 TGTGCCACCAACAGGCTACCGGGTCTAACATGGGTCCCTGAAGCTTTCTTT CATNRLPGLTWVPEAFF
NA NA TRBJ2-3 14 TRBV5-1 TGCGCCAGCAGCTTGGCCCCGGACACAGATACGCAGTATTTT CASSLAPDTDTQYF
NA few TRBJ1-5 15 TRBV4-1 TGCGCCAGCAGCCGGGCCACAGGAAGCAATCAGCCCCAGCATTTT CASSRATGSNQPQHF
NA NA TRBJ2-7 15 TRBV19 TGTGCCAGTAGTATAGTTGGACCGGCGCCCTACGAGCAGTACTTC CASSIVGPAPYEQYF
NA NA TRBJ2-2 14 TRBV2 TGTGCCAGCAGTGTTCTCAGGGGCACCGGGGAGCTGTTTTTT CASSVLRGTGELFF
TRBD2 NA TRBJ2-5 15 TRBV9 TGTGCCAGCAGCCCCCGAGCGGGGAGGGGAGAGACCCAGTACTTC CASSPRAGRGETQYF
NA NA TRBJ1-4 13 TRBV5-4 TGTGCCAGCAGCTTGGTTGGAGGAGGCCGTCTGTTTTTT CASSLVGGGRLFF
NA NA TRBJ2-3 11 TRBV7-6 TGTGCCAGCAGCTTAATAGATACGCAGTATTTT CASSLIDTQYF
NA NA TRBJ2-5 19 TRBV6-1 TGTGCCAGCAGTGAAGTGCCCCGGGGAGTAGGGGTAAGATCAGAGACCCAGTACTTC CASSEVPRGVGVRSETQYF
NA NA TRBJ2-1 12 TRBV7-9 TGTGCCAGCAGACGAAACACGGGGGAGCAGTTCTTC CASRRNTGEQFF
NA NA TRBJ1-1 13 TRBV18 TGTGCCAGCTCGTCAACAGGGTTAACTGAAGCTTTCTTT CASSSTGLTEAFF
NA NA TRBJ2-7 15 TRBV6-1 TGTGCCACCGTTCGAGGCCCTTTAGATACCTACGAGCAGTACTTC CATVRGPLDTYEQYF
NA NA TRBJ1-2 15 TRBV19 TGTGCCAGTAGTAGAGACCGACGGGGGCTCTATGGCTACACCTTC CASSRDRRGLYGYTF
TRBD1 NA TRBJ1-3 18 TRBV5-1 TGCGCCAGCAGCTTGGGGGCCGGGACAGGGATCGCTGGAAACACCATATATTTT CASSLGAGTGIAGNTIYF
NA once TRBJ2-7 14 TRBV2 TGTGCCAGCTTACTCTCCGGCAGCTCCTACGAGCAGTACTTC CASLLSGSSYEQYF
NA NA TRBJ1-2 15 TRBV19 TGTGCCAGTAGTATCAATTCCAGGGTTAACTATGGCTACACCTTC CASSINSRVNYGYTF
TRBD2 NA TRBJ2-3 18 TRBV6-1 TGTGCCAGCAGTGGACTACCGGGACTAGCGGCTACTCCCTCAACGCAGTATTTT CASSGLPGLAATPSTQYF
NA NA TRBJ2-1 14 TRBV19 TGTGCCAGTAGTCCCCCCGGGACGTACAATGAGCAGTTCTTC CASSPPGTYNEQFF
NA NA TRBJ1-1 15 TRBV10-3 TGTGCCATCAGTGACCTGGGACGATCGAACACTGAAGCTTTCTTT CAISDLGRSNTEAFF
TRBD2 once TRBJ2-7 16 TRBV7-2 TGTGCCAGCAGCTCCCAACTAGCGGGAGAAAGCTACGAGCAGTACTTC CASSSQLAGESYEQYF
NA NA TRBJ1-3 15 TRBV19 TGTGCCAGTAGTATAATAGCGAACTCTGGAAACACCATATATTTT CASSIIANSGNTIYF
NA NA TRBJ2-1 14 TRBV5-1 TGCGCCAGCAGCTCCGGGGACTCCTCAGATAGGCAGTTCTTC CASSSGDSSDRQFF
NA NA TRBJ2-5 15 TRBV5-1 TGCGCCAGCAGCTTGGTATCTGTGGGCAGAGAGACCCAGTACTTC CASSLVSVGRETQYF
NA NA TRBJ2-5 14 TRBV5-1 TGCGCCAGCAGCCAGTCCCCAGGGGTAGAGACCCAGTACTTC CASSQSPGVETQYF
TRBD1 NA TRBJ2-7 14 TRBV6-1 TGTGCCAGCACCCCCGGGACAGTTCCCTACGAGCAGTACTTC CASTPGTVPYEQYF
NA NA TRBJ1-1 14 TRBV10-3 TGTGCCATCAGTGAGTCGACAAAGAGCACTGAAGCTTTCTTT CAISESTKSTEAFF
NA NA TRBJ1-1 15 TRBV30 TGTGCCTGGAGTGAATCACAGGGAAGGGACACTGAAGCTTTCTTT CAWSESQGRDTEAFF